These 11 T cell receptor beta chains were sequenced from one sample in a study of shared clonotypes between healthy human individuals. This table comes from immunoSEQ multiplex PCR, and its TCRdb copy is limited to in-frame clones, with some not included. The data show just over 2,000,000 clones, with about 95% seen just once and about 1.1% held by the top ten. Naive CD8 cells, CD45RO-negative and positively selected for CCR7, excluded terminally differentiated effector memory CD45RA+ cells. Material for sequencing was naive CD8+ T cells sorted from blood. The receptor set was obtained from a man aged 18 to 35 in good health.

This chain connects TRBV19 to TRBJ1-6; TRBD1 aligns across 9 bases. Per the germline V gene, CDR1 is LNHDA and CDR2 is SQIVND (reference sequence). After removal of 9 bases from V and 5 bases from J, the junction contained 8 bases not matched to a gene. The CDR3 extends over 15 amino acids. The CDR3 sequence is CASRRDRENNSPLHF. CDR3 DNA: TGTGCCAGCAGACGGGACAGGGAAAATAATTCACCCCTCCACTTT.

V usage is TRBV30 and J usage is TRBJ2-3; 7 nucleotides agree with TRBD2. Per germline, CDR1 GTSNPN and CDR2 SVGIG (reference sequence). This CDR3 contains 17 residues. With 0 bases clipped from V and 6 bases from J, the junction kept 15 bases outside the gene matches. CDR3 loop: CAWSVMAGVLQVDTQYF. DNA for the CDR3: TGTGCCTGGAGTGTAATGGCGGGAGTACTACAGGTGGATACGCAGTATTTT.

The chain has TRBV30 and TRBJ1-5; maybe TRBD1 (5 bases). The CDR3 runs 11 residues. CDR1 and CDR2 (germline): GTSNPN, SVGIG (reference sequence). V lost 1 base to trimming and J lost 9 bases, with 7 bases between them. CDR3 nucleotide sequence: TGTGCCTGGAGTGGGGGGGGGCCCCAGCATTTT. Translated, it gives CAWSGGGPQHF.

This chain links TRBV29-1 with TRBJ1-2, with a tentative D call TRBD1 (6 bases). The ends were cut back, 4 bases at V and 10 bases at J, with 13 bases in the middle. This CDR3 is 11 amino acids long. Germline CDR1 reads SQVTM; CDR2 reads ANQGSEA. The CDR3 nucleotides read TGCAGCGTTGGCCCACAGGGACTCTACACCTTC. This codes for CSVGPQGLYTF.

V gene TRBV9 combines with J gene TRBJ2-7; 9 positions match TRBD1. The germline CDR1 and CDR2 sequences are SGDLS and YYNGEE. This CDR3 is built from 17 residues. Germline trimming cut 0 bases from V and 2 bases from J; bases unmatched to any gene: 9. The CDR3 coding sequence is TGTGCCAGCAGCGTAGAGGGATCGACAGGGGGGACCTACGAGCAGTACTTC. Translating it yields CASSVEGSTGGTYEQYF.

The chain is built from TRBV18 and TRBJ2-5; tentatively, D is TRBD2 (5 bases). The CDR3 runs to 14 residues. Germline loops: CDR1 KGHSH, CDR2 LQKENI. V lost 0 bases, J lost 5 bases, and 10 bases lay in between. The CDR3 reads CASSPPGVDETQYF. CDR3 sequence (DNA): TGTGCCAGCTCACCACCGGGAGTTGATGAGACCCAGTACTTC.

The J gene is TRBJ2-7, the V gene TRBV5-1, with unresolved D. V was trimmed by 3 bases and J by 2 bases, leaving 6 bases between them. The CDR3 extends over 12 amino acids. The V gene's germline CDR1 is SGHRS and CDR2 YFSETQ. The DNA for the CDR3 is TGCGCCAGCAGCTCATCTCCCTACGAGCAGTACTTC. This sequence encodes CASSSSPYEQYF.

Details on this clone: Because it lacks the conserved phenylalanine or tryptophan at the end, this CDR3 is likely a read error. The chain recombines TRBV7-9 with TRBJ1-1, with D hard to call. The germline V gene has CDR1 SEHNR and CDR2 FQNEAQ (reference sequence). This CDR3 region has 14 residues. The V end lost 1 base, the J end lost 7 bases, and 13 bases lay between the germline ends. The CDR3 DNA follows: TGTGCCAGCAGCTTAGTAACCCACCCGGATGAAGCTTTCCTT. This gives the protein CASSLVTHPDEAFL.

The V call is TRBV5-4, the J call TRBJ2-7; no clear D. This CDR3 is built from 14 residues. The ends were cut back, 0 bases at V and 6 bases at J, with 13 bases in the middle. Germline values: CDR1 SGHNT, CDR2 YYREEE (reference sequence). CDR3 in DNA: TGTGCCAGCAGCTTGGCTCTAGATGTCCCCGAGCAGTACTTC. This sequence encodes CASSLALDVPEQYF.

This chain connects TRBV5-6 to TRBJ2-7; D gene uncertain. The CDR3 has 13 amino acids. Between the trimmed V and J ends, which lost 4 bases and 4 bases, there was a span of 12 bases. Germline CDR1 SGHDT, CDR2 YYEEEE. The CDR3: CASSPLEKYEQYF. Here the CDR3 DNA reads TGTGCCAGCAGCCCCCTAGAAAAATACGAGCAGTACTTC. Variable domain in full (rest from reference TRBV5-6 and TRBJ2-7): DAGVTQSPTHLIKTRGQQVTLRCSPKSGHDTVSWYQQALGQGPQFIFQYYEEEERQRGNFPDRFSGHQFPNYSSELNVNALLLGDSALYLCASSPLEKYEQYFGPGTRLTVT.

The CDR3 here is CASSSNRVGTEAFF. DNA of the CDR3: TGTGCCAGCAGTTCAAACAGGGTAGGAACTGAAGCTTTCTTT. The chain recombines TRBV28 with TRBJ1-1; perhaps TRBD1 as D (6 bases). The germline V and J ends were trimmed by 4 bases and 5 bases, with 14 bases remaining between them. The CDR3 is 14 residues long. Germline assignment: CDR1 MDHEN and CDR2 SYDVKM.